The clone carrying this T cell receptor (beta chain) occurred a few times. No antigen is known for it. The sample comes from a study of T cells in Graves' hyperthyroidism and ophthalmopathy. Study-wide results and caveats: Classification by a 13 V-J model distinguished ophthalmopathy from stable hyperthyroidism.

The study left out patients who had uncontrolled infection, other autoimmune disease, pregnancy or lactation. Amplification of TCR beta CDR3 regions used RNA as the template. First-round RT-PCR targeting the TCR CDR3 was performed with the HTBI primer set. TCRdb recomputed calls from the multiplex PCR reads with MiXCR, one row per CDR3 protein. The sample lists hundreds of thousands of distinct CDR3 sequences; roughly 15% were seen once. Trimming took 0 bases from V and 4 from J, leaving 19 bases between them. Per the germline V gene, CDR1 is SQVTM and CDR2 is ANQGSEA. CDR3 length: 16 amino acids. The receptor's source is a woman aged 30 to 39 with Graves' hyperthyroidism. Sequencing was carried out using blood. This sequence joins TRBV29-1 and TRBJ2-7; a possible D gene is TRBD2 (6 bases). In DNA, the CDR3 is TGCAGCGTTGAAGATCGCTCGCTAGCGCTATCTTACGAGCAGTACTTC. Protein sequence: CSVEDRSLALSYEQYF.